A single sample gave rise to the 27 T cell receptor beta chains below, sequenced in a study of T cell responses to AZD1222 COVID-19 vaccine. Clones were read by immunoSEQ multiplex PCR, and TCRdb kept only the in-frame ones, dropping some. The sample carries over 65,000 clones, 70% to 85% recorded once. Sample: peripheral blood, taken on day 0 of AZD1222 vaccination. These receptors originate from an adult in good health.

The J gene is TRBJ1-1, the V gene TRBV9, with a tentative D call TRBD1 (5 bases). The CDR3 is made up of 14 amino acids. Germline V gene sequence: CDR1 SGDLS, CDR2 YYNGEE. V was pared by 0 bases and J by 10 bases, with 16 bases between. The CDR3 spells CASSVASRDVRAFF. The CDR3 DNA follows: TGTGCCAGCAGCGTAGCTTCCAGGGATGTTCGAGCTTTCTTT.

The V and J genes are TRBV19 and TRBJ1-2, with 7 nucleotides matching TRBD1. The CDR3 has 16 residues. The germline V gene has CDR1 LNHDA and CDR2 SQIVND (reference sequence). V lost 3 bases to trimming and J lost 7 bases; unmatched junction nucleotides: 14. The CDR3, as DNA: TGTGCCAGTAGTATGGGAAGACAGGGCCCCTATCGTGGCTACACCTTC. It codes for CASSMGRQGPYRGYTF.

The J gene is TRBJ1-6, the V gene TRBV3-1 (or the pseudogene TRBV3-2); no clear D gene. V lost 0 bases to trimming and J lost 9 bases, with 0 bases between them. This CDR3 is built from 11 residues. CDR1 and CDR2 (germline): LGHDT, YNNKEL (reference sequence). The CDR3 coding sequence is TGTGCCAGCAGCCAAGATTCACCCCTCCACTTT. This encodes CASSQDSPLHF.

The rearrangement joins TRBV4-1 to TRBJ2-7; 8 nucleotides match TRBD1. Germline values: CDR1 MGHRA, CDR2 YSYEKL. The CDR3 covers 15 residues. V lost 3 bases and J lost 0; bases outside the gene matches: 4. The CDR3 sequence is CASSHTGGYSYEQYF. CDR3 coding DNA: TGCGCCAGCAGCCATACAGGGGGATACTCCTACGAGCAGTACTTC.

DNA of the CDR3: TGTGCCACCAGTGATACCGGGACGGCATCCTACGAGCAGTACTTC. It is translated as CATSDTGTASYEQYF. The chain couples TRBV24-1 to TRBJ2-7, with D tentatively TRBD1 or TRBD2 (5 bases each). The germline CDR1 and CDR2 sequences are KGHDR and SFDVKD. V lost 3 bases and J 1 base, leaving 12 bases between the germline ends. The CDR3 totals 15 residues.

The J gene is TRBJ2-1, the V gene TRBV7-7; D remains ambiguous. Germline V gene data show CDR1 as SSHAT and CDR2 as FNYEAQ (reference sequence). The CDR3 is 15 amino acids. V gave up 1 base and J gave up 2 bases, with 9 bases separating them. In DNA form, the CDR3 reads TGTGCCAGCAGCTTAGATCCAGGAACCTACAATGAGCAGTTCTTC. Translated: CASSLDPGTYNEQFF.

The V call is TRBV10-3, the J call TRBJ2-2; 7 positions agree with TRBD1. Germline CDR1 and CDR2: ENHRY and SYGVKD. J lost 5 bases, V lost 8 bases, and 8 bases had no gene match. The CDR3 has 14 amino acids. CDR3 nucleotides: TGTGCCATCGGGGCAGGGGGAGCGACCGGGGAGCTGTTTTTT. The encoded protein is CAIGAGGATGELFF.

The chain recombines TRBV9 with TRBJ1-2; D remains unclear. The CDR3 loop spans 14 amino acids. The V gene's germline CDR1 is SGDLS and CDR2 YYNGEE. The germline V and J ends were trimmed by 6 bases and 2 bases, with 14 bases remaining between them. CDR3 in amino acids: CASTPVPGNYGYTF. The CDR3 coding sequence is TGTGCCAGCACCCCAGTCCCAGGCAACTATGGCTACACCTTC.

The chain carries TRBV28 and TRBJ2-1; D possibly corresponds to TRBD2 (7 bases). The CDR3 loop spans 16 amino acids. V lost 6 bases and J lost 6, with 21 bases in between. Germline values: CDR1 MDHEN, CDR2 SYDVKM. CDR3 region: CASSSGQGTISNEQFF. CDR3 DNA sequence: TGTGCCAGCAGCTCAGGCCAGGGGACTATATCCAATGAGCAGTTCTTC.

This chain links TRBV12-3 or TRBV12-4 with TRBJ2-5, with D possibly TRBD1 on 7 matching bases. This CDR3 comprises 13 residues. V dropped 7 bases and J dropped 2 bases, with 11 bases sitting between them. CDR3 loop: CASTQGGQETQYF. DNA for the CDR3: TGTGCCAGCACCCAGGGGGGTCAAGAGACCCAGTACTTC.

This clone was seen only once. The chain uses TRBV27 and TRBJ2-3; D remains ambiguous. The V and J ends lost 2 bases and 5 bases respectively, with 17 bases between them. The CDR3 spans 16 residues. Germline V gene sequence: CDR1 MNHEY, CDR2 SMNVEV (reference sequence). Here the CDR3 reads CASSLLGTVQEDTQYF. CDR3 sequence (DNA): TGTGCCAGCAGTTTACTAGGCACAGTCCAGGAAGATACGCAGTATTTT.

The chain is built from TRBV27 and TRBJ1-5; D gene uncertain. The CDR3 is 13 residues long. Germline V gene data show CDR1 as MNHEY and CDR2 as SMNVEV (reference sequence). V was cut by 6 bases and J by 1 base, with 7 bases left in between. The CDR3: CASRGWSNQPQHF. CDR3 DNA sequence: TGTGCCAGCAGGGGTTGGAGCAATCAGCCCCAGCATTTT.

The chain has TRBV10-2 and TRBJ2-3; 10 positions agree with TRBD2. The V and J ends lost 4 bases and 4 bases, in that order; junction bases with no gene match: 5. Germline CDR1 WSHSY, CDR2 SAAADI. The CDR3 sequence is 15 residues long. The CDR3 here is CASSAHLAGADTQYF. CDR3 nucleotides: TGCGCCAGCAGTGCCCACCTAGCGGGAGCAGATACGCAGTATTTT.

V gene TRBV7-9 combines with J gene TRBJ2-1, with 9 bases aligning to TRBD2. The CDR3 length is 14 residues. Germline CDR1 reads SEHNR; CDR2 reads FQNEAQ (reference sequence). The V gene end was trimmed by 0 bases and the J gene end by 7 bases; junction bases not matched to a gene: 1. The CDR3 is CASSLATSGNEQFF. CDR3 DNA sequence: TGTGCCAGCAGCTTAGCCACTAGCGGGAATGAGCAGTTCTTC.

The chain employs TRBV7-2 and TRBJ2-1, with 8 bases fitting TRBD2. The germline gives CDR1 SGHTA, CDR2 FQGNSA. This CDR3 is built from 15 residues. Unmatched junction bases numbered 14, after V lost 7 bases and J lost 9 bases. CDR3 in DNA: TGTGCCAGCACCCTCCCGGGACTAGGTCAGTCTGAGCAGTTCTTC. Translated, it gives CASTLPGLGQSEQFF.

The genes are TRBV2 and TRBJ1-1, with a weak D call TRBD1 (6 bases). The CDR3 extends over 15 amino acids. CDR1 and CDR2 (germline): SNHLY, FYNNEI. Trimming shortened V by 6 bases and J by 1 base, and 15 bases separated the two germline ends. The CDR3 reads CASRTDRPPNTEAFF. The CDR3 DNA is TGTGCCAGCAGGACTGACAGGCCCCCGAACACTGAAGCTTTCTTT.

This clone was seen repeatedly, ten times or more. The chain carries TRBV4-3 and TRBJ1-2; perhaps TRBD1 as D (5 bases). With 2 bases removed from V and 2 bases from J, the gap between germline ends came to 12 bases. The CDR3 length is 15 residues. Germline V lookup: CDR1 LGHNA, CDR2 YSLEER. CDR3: CASSQTQVRNYGYTF. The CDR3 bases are TGCGCCAGCAGCCAAACACAGGTCCGGAACTATGGCTACACCTTC.

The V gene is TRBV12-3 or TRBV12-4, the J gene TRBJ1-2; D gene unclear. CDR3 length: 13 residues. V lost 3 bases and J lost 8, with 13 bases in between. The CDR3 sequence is CASSLGWLGGYTF. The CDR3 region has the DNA TGTGCCAGCAGTTTGGGCTGGTTGGGCGGCTACACCTTC.

CDR3 amino acids: CASSYGTARNTEAFF. The DNA of the CDR3 is TGTGCCAGCAGTTACGGGACGGCGAGGAACACTGAAGCTTTCTTT. V gene TRBV6-5 combines with J gene TRBJ1-1; possibly TRBD1 for D (5 bases). The CDR3 extends over 15 amino acids. The V end lost 2 bases, the J end lost 1 base, and 11 bases lay between the germline ends. Germline CDR1 is MNHEY and CDR2 is SVGAGI.

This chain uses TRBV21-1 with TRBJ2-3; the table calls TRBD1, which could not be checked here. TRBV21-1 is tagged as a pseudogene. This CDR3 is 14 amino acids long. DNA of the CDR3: TGTGCCAGCATCGACAGGGGGAACGCAGATACGCAGTATTTT. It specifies CASIDRGNADTQYF.

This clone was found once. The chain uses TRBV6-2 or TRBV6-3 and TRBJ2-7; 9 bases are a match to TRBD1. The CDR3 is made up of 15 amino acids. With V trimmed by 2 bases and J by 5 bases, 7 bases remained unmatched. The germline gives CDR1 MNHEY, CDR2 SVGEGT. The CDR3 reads CASSYARQGENEQYF. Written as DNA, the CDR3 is TGTGCCAGCAGTTACGCTAGACAGGGGGAGAACGAGCAGTACTTC.

The CDR3 loop is CASSPTGGFTEAFF. CDR3 sequence (DNA): TGTGCCAGTAGTCCGACAGGGGGCTTCACTGAAGCTTTCTTT. J is TRBJ1-1 and V is TRBV19; the match to TRBD1 covers 10 bases. The CDR3 runs 14 residues. Per germline, CDR1 LNHDA and CDR2 SQIVND (reference sequence). Trimming at V came to 5 bases and at J to 4 bases, leaving 4 bases not matched to a gene. Combining the CDR3 with reference TRBV19 and TRBJ1-1 gives the whole variable domain DGGITQSPKYLFRKEGQNVTLSCEQNLNHDAMYWYRQDPGQGLRLIYYSQIVNDFQKGDIAEGYSVSREKKESFPLTVTSAQKNPTAFYLCASSPTGGFTEAFFGQGTRLTVV.

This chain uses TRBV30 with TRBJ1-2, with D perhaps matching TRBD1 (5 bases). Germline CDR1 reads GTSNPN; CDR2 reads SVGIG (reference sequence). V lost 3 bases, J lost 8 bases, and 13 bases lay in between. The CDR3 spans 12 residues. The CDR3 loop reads CAWRVRENGYTF. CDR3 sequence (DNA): TGTGCCTGGAGGGTCAGGGAAAACGGCTACACCTTC.

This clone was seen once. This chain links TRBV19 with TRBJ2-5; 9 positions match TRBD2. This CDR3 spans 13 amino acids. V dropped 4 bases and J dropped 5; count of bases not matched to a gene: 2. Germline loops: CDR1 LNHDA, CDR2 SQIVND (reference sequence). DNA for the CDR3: TGTGCCAGTAGTACGAGCGGGGGGGAGACCCAGTACTTC. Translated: CASSTSGGETQYF.

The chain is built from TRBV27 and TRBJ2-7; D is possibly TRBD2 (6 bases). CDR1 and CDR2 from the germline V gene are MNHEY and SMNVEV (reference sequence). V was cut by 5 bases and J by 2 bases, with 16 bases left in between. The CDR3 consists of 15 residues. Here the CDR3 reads CASSRSGRDAYEQYF. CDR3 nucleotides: TGTGCCAGCAGTCGGAGCGGGCGCGATGCCTACGAGCAGTACTTC.

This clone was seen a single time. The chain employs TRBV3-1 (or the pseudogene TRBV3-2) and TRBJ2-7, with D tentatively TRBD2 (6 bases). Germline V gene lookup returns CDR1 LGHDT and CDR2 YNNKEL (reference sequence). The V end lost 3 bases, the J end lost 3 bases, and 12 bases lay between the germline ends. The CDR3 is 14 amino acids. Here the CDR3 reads CASSHGGILYEQYF. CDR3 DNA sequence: TGTGCCAGCAGCCACGGCGGGATTCTCTACGAGCAGTACTTC.

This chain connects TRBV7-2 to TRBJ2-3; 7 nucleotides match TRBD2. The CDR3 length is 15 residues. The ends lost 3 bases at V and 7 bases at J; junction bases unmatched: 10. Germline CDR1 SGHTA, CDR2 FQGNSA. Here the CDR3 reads CASSFSGTTSNTQYF. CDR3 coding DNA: TGTGCCAGCAGCTTTTCCGGGACTACTTCAAATACGCAGTATTTT.